This T cell receptor beta chain was retrieved from a study of blood T cell repertoires in COVID-19 (TCRdb year 2020). In terms of the full investigation: Samples from collaborators originated in the United States, Italy and Spain and spanned both the acute and convalescent phases of COVID-19. The samples were drawn from the first 160 participants of the ongoing ImmuneRACE study and from 1,254 subjects provided by 6 global collaborators. The material from the prospective study consisted of cDNA or gDNA derived from T cells, B-cell-depleted T cells, or PBMCs. The sample metadata nearly always contained a de-identified subject ID, COVID-19 status, age in years and sex. The repertoires were released in a freely available public database meant as a resource for research on the immune response to SARS-CoV-2. Deeply sampled blood TCRbeta repertoires from subjects exposed to, actively infected with, or recovered from COVID-19 were included in the dataset. Where available, HLA class I and class II types were obtained from metadata supplied by the sample provider rather than from assay-based typing. Broader findings and caveats from the paper: The amount of clinical and demographic metadata varied by source and participant and was provided uncurated.

The collaborating institutions used their own protocols to collect whole blood in K2EDTA tubes. For TCRbeta analysis, collaborators shipped samples as frozen whole blood, isolated PBMCs, or DNA extracted from either of those sample types. For this clone: What antigen it recognizes has not been identified. Base qualities are not provided; no much larger clone lies one nucleotide away.

TCRbeta CDR3 regions were amplified from genomic DNA using the immunoSEQ Assay, a bias-controlled multiplex PCR. From the authors' description of their analysis: Within the assay, amplification of reference gene primers was used to estimate how many nucleated cells each sample contained. Sequence reads were collapsed and filtered to measure the absolute abundance of every unique TCRbeta CDR3 rearrangement. For each sample, productive Simpson clonality was calculated by taking the square root of Simpson's diversity index across productive rearrangements. In its TCRdb copy, this immuneACCESS table keeps in-frame sequences only and misses some clones. Where compared with another copy, unresolved V genes explain less than half of these, and the others have no known cause. That table is the source of V, J and clone size, and D and trimming were worked out from the DNA. This sample has about 130,000 clones in its table, and nearly 90% of those were observed once. The ten largest clones represent roughly 1.2% of the sample.

The receptor was derived from a woman aged 80 or over with acute or convalescent COVID-19. Sequenced: peripheral blood.

DNA sequence: TGTGCCAGTAGTCATGACAGGGGGCGCGACGGGGAGCTGTTTTTT. Its translation is CASSHDRGRDGELFF. Rearrangement joined TRBV19 to TRBJ2-2; 10 nucleotides in the junction match TRBD1. V trim: 5 bases; J trim: 7 bases; unmatched bases: 7. The germline V gene encodes CDR1 LNHDA and CDR2 SQIVND (reference sequence). Its CDR3 holds 15 amino acids, cysteine through phenylalanine. The CDR3 DNA has 45 bases and is translated from base 1. Supplemented by the reference TRBV19 and TRBJ2-2 proteins around the CDR3, the complete variable domain is DGGITQSPKYLFRKEGQNVTLSCEQNLNHDAMYWYRQDPGQGLRLIYYSQIVNDFQKGDIAEGYSVSREKKESFPLTVTSAQKNPTAFYLCASSHDRGRDGELFFGEGSRLTVL.